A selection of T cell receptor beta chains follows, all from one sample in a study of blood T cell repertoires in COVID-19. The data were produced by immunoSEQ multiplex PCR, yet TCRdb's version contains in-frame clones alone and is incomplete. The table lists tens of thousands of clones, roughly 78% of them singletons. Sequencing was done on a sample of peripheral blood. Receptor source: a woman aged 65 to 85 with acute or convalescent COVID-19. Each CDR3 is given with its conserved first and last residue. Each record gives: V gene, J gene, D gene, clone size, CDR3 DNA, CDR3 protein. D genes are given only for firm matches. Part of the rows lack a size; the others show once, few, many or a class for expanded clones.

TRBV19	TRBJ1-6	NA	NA	TGTGCCAGTAGGACAGCGATGTATAATTCACCCCTCCACTTT	CASRTAMYNSPLHF
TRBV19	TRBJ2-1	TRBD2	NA	TGTGCCAGTAGTTTACTAGCGGGGGATTTGGATGAGCAGTTCTTC	CASSLLAGDLDEQFF
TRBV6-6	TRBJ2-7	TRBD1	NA	TGTGCCACGAAACACAGGGGCTACGAGCAGTACTTC	CATKHRGYEQYF
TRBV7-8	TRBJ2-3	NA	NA	TGTGCCAGCAGCTTAGCTCCCAGGGTGGATACGCAGTATTTT	CASSLAPRVDTQYF
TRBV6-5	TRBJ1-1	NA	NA	TGTGCCAGCAGTTCGCCGAACAGGGTAGGGGCTTTCTTT	CASSSPNRVGAFF
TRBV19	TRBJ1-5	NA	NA	TGTGCCAGTAGCACATCCTTGGGGGGGTCTACGGGGCAGCCCCAGCATTTT	CASSTSLGGSTGQPQHF
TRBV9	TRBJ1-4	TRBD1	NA	TGTGCCAGCAGCCCTTGGACAGGGAGGTCAACTAATGAAAAACTGTTTTTT	CASSPWTGRSTNEKLFF
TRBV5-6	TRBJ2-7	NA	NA	TGTGCCAGCAGCTTGGGGTCTACCTACGAGCAGTACTTC	CASSLGSTYEQYF
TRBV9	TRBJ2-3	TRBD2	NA	TGTGCCAGCAGCGCAGCGGGGGGAGACACAGATACGCAGTATTTT	CASSAAGGDTDTQYF
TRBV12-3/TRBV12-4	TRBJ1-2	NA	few	TGTGCCAGCAGTTTAGGACAGGTTGAATGCACCTTC	CASSLGQVECTF
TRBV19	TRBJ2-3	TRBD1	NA	TGTGCCAGTAGTATGGGGTGGGACAGGGACACAGATACGCAGTATTTT	CASSMGWDRDTDTQYF
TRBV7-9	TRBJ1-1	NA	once	TGTGCCAGCAGCCCTTTTGTGAACACTGAAGCTTTCTTT	CASSPFVNTEAFF
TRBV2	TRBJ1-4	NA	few	TGTGCCAGCAGGGGCGTTGGGGAAAAACTGTTTTTT	CASRGVGEKLFF
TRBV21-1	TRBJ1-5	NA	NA	TGTGCCAGCAGCCAGGGGGCTCGCAATCAGCCCCAGCATTTT	CASSQGARNQPQHF
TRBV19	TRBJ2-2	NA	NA	TGTGCCACGTGCCGAGCGGCGATGGTCGGGGAGCTGTTTTTT	CATCRAAMVGELFF
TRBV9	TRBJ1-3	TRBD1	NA	TGTGCCAGCAGCGGAGGGGGCGGTGGAAACACCATATATTTT	CASSGGGGGNTIYF
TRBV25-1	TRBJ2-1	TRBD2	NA	TGTGCCAGCAGTGAATGGGGGGGAGACTACAATGAGCAGTTCTTC	CASSEWGGDYNEQFF
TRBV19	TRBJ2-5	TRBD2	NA	TGTGCCAGTAGTACCGGGACTAGCGGGGGGTACCAAGAGACCCAGTACTTC	CASSTGTSGGYQETQYF
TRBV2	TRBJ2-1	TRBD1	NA	TGTGCCAGCAGTGTTAGACCGGGACAGGGGGGATTATCCTACAATGAGCAGTTCTTC	CASSVRPGQGGLSYNEQFF
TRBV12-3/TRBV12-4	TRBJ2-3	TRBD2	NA	TGTGCCAGCCAAGCGGGAACCTTGGATACGCAGTATTTT	CASQAGTLDTQYF
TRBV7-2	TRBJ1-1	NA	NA	TGTGCCAGCAGCTTACGCAGAATGAACACTGAAGCTTTCTTT	CASSLRRMNTEAFF
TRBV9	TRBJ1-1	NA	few	TGTGCCAGAGCAGACAGCCCGAGTATTCCCATCATGAACACTGAAGCTTTCTTT	CARADSPSIPIMNTEAFF